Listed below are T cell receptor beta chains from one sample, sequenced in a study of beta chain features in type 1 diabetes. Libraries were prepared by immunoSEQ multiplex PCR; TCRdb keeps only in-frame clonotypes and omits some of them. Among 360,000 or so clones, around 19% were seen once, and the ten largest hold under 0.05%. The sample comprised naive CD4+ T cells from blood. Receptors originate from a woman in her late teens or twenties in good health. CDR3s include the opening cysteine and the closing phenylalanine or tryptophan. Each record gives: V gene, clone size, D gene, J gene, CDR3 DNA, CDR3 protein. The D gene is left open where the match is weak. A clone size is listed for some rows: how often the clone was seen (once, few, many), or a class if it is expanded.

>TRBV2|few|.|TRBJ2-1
TGTGCCAGCAAGGAAGGACTGGGCCCCGGTGAGCAGTTCTTC
CASKEGLGPGEQFF
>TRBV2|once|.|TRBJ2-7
TGTGCCAGCAGTCTCCCTCCGAGGGAGCAGTACTTC
CASSLPPREQYF
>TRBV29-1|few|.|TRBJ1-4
TGCAGCGTTGAAAGGTGCGGCAGCTCAACTAATGAAAAACTGTTTTTT
CSVERCGSSTNEKLFF
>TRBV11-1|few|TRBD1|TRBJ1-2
TGTGCCAGCAGCTTCGAGACAGGGGGGACTGGCTACACCTTC
CASSFETGGTGYTF
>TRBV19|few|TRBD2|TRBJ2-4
TGTGCCAGTAGCGTCGGGGGGGCCGAGAACATTCAGTACTTC
CASSVGGAENIQYF
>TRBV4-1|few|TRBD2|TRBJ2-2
TGCGCCAGCAGCCAAGTCGAGAAGCGGGAGGTTAACACCGGGGAGCTGTTTTTT
CASSQVEKREVNTGELFF
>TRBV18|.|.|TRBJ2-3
TGTGCCAGCTCACCCCTCTCCGGGAGCACAGATACGCAGTATTTT
CASSPLSGSTDTQYF
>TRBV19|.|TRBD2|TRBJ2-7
TGTGCCAGTAGTGCGGGGGTCCCTGAATCCTACGAGCAGTACTTC
CASSAGVPESYEQYF
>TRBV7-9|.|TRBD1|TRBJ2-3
TGTGCCAGCAGCACGGGACAGGGGTTCACAGATACGCAGTATTTT
CASSTGQGFTDTQYF
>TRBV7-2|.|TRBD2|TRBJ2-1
TGTGCCAGCAGCAGCGGGGGGGCCGGTGAGCAGTTCTTC
CASSSGGAGEQFF
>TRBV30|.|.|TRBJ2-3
TGTGCCTGGAGAAATAATGGGCCAGATACGCAGTATTTT
CAWRNNGPDTQYF
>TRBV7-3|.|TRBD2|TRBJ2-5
TGTGCCAGCAGCTTAACTGGCAGCGGGGGTGAGACCCAGTACTTC
CASSLTGSGGETQYF
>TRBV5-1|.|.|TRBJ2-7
TGCGCCAGCAGCCCTGACAGGAACGAGCAGTACTTC
CASSPDRNEQYF
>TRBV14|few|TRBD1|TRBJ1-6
TGTGCCAGCAGCCAAACGACAGGGTATAATTCACCCCTCCACTTT
CASSQTTGYNSPLHF
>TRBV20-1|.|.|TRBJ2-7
TGCAGTGCTAGAGACTACTACGAGCAGTACTTC
CSARDYYEQYF
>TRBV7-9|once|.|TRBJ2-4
TGTGCCAGCAGCCACACAGGGGGGGGGAAAAACATTCAGTACTTC
CASSHTGGGKNIQYF
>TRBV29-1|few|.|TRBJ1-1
TGCAGCGTTGAAGAAACAGGGTTGACTGAAGCTTTCTTT
CSVEETGLTEAFF
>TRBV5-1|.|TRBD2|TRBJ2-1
TGCGCCAGCAGCTTGTTAGGGACTAGTGCCTACAATGAGCAGTTCTTC
CASSLLGTSAYNEQFF
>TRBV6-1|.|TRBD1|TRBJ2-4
TGTGCCAGTAGTGGGCAGACAGGGGACATTCAGTACTTC
CASSGQTGDIQYF
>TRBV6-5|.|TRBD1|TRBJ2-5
TGTGCCAGCAGTACGACAGGGGAAGAGACCCAGTACTTC
CASSTTGEETQYF
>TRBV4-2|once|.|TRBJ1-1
TGTGCCAGCAGCCAAGATATAGCGGGGAGGCACACTGAAGCTTTCTTT
CASSQDIAGRHTEAFF
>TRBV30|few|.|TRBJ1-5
TGTGCCTGGAGTGACAGGCCCAATCAGCCCCAGCATTTT
CAWSDRPNQPQHF
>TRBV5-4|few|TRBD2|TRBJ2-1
TGTGCCAGCAGCTTGGAGCGGGAGGGCTACAATGAGCAGTTCTTC
CASSLEREGYNEQFF
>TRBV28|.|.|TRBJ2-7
TGTGCCACTTCGGAGGGGGGGACCTACGAGCAGTACTTC
CATSEGGTYEQYF
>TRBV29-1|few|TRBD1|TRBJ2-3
TGCAGCGTTGACAAAACCCCCGGGACAGGGGACACAGATACGCAGTATTTT
CSVDKTPGTGDTDTQYF
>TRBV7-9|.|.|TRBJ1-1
TGTGCCATCCAGGTGGGACACACTAACACTGAAGCTTTCTTT
CAIQVGHTNTEAFF
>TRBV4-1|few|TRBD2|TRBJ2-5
TGCGCCAGCAGCCAACCTAGCGGGGCCTCGAAGACCCAGTACTTC
CASSQPSGASKTQYF
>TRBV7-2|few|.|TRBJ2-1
TGTGCCAGCAGCTTAGGTAGGGAGAGCAATGAGCAGTTCTTC
CASSLGRESNEQFF
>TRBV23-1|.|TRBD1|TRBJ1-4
TGCGCCAGCAGTCAAAAATTGGCCGGAGGACAGGATAATGAAAAACTGTTTTTT
CASSQKLAGGQDNEKLFF
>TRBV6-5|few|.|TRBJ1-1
TGTGCCAGCAGTCCTAGGGGCGGCACTGAAGCTTTCTTT
CASSPRGGTEAFF
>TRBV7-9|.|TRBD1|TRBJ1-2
TGTGCCAGCAGCTTCCCACCAGGGACAGGGGAAAACTATGGCTACACCTTC
CASSFPPGTGENYGYTF
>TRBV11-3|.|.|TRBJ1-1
TGTGCCAGCAGCGCGGGGGGGTACACTGAAGCTTTCTTT
CASSAGGYTEAFF
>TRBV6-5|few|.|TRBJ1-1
TGTGCCAGCAGCCCCGTCAGGGACACTGAAGCTTTCTTT
CASSPVRDTEAFF
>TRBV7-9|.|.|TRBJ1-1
TGTGCCAGCAGCGTTCAGGGGTCCACTGAAGCTTTCTTT
CASSVQGSTEAFF
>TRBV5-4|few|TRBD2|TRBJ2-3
TGTGCCAGCAGCATCCGGCGGGGGGGAGCAGATACGCAGTATTTT
CASSIRRGGADTQYF
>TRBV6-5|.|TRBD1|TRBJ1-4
TGTGCCACCAGAAGGGACAGGGTCAATGAAAAACTGTTTTTT
CATRRDRVNEKLFF
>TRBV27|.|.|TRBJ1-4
TGTGCCAGCAGGCCTCGAGGGGGAGAAAAACTGTTTTTT
CASRPRGGEKLFF
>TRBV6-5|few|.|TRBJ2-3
TGTGCCAGCAGTTACTCAGGCAGGAGCACAGATACGCAGTATTTT
CASSYSGRSTDTQYF
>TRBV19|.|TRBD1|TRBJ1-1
TGTGCCAGTAGCCGGACAGGGAAGGACACTGAAGCTTTCTTT
CASSRTGKDTEAFF
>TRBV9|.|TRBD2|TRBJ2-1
TGTGCCAGCAGCGCTCCGGGACTAGCGGGAACTGAGCAGTTCTTC
CASSAPGLAGTEQFF
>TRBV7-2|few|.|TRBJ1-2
TGTGCCAGCAGCTTAAGCCACGGGGGCTATGGCTACACCTTC
CASSLSHGGYGYTF
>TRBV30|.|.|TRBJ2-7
TGTGCCTGGAGTGTAGACTCCCCGTCAGCCGAGCAGTACTTC
CAWSVDSPSAEQYF
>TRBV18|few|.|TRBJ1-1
TGTGCCAGCTCACCAGACTTGAACACTGAAGCTTTCTTT
CASSPDLNTEAFF
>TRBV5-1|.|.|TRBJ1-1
TGCGCCAGCAGCGCGTGGAGTAACACTGAAGCTTTCTTT
CASSAWSNTEAFF
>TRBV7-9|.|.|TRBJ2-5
TGTGCCAGCAGCTTAGCCTCAGGTTTCCAAGAGACCCAGTACTTC
CASSLASGFQETQYF
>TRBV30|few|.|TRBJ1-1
TGTGCCTGGGGCGACCCCGGGGGAGCGGACACTGAAGCTTTCTTT
CAWGDPGGADTEAFF
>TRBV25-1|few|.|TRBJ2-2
TGTGCCAGCAGTGAATCGGGGTACACCGGGGAGCTGTTTTTT
CASSESGYTGELFF